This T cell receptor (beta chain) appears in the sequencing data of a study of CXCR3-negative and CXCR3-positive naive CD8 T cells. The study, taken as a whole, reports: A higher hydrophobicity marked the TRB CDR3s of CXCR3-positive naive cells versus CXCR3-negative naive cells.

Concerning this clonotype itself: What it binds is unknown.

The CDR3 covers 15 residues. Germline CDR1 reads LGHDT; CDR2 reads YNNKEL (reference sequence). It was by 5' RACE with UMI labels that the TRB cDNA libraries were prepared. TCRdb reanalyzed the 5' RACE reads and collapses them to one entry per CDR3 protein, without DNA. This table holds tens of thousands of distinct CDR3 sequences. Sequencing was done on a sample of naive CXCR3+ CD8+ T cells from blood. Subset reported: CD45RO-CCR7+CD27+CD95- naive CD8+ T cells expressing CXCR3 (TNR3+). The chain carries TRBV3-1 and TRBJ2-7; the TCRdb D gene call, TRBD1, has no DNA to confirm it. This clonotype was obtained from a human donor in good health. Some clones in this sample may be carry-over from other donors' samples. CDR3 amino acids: CASSQTPTGDYEQYF.